Below are 22 T cell receptor beta chains sequenced from a single sample in a study of blood T cell repertoires in COVID-19. The method was immunoSEQ multiplex PCR; TCRdb's version includes in-frame clones alone and lacks a portion of them. The data contain 200,000 to 300,000 clones, more than 75% of them singletons. Sequencing was carried out using peripheral blood. These receptors were obtained from a woman between 35 and 50 years old who had recovered from COVID-19.

This rearrangement joins TRBV3-1 (or the pseudogene TRBV3-2) to TRBJ2-3, with TRBD2 as a possible D gene (5 bases). Germline V gene lookup returns CDR1 LGHDT and CDR2 YNNKEL (reference sequence). CDR3 length: 15 residues. With 1 base removed from V and 4 bases from J, the gap between germline ends came to 12 bases. Here the CDR3 DNA reads TGTGCCAGCAGCCAAGTTCTAGCCGGGCCAGATACGCAGTATTTT. Protein product: CASSQVLAGPDTQYF.

J is TRBJ1-5 and V is TRBV6-5; the D is unclear. CDR1 is MNHEY and CDR2 is SVGAGI in the germline V gene. This CDR3 region has 15 residues. V was clipped by 4 bases and J by 0 bases, with 10 bases between them. CDR3 nucleotides: TGTGCCAGCAGTTTAACAGCCTATAGCAATCAGCCCCAGCATTTT. It specifies CASSLTAYSNQPQHF.

The chain recombines TRBV27 with TRBJ1-6; D uncertain. Germline assignment: CDR1 MNHEY and CDR2 SMNVEV (reference sequence). The V end was cut by 7 bases, the J end by 0 bases, with 16 bases between. The CDR3 spans 17 residues. This CDR3 is CASNFPLWSSYNSPLHF. The CDR3 DNA follows: TGTGCCAGCAATTTCCCGCTTTGGAGCTCCTATAATTCACCCCTCCACTTT.

V usage is TRBV20-1 and J usage is TRBJ1-6; D may be TRBD1 (5 bases). This CDR3 has 13 residues. V lost 3 bases to trimming and J lost 10 bases, with 13 bases between them. The germline V gene has CDR1 DFQATT and CDR2 SNEGSKA (reference sequence). The DNA for the CDR3 is TGCAGTGCTAGTAGTCCGCGGGACTCACCCCTCCACTTT. Its translation is CSASSPRDSPLHF.

The genes are TRBV19 and TRBJ1-4, with TRBD1 as a possible D gene (6 bases). CDR1 and CDR2 from the germline V gene are LNHDA and SQIVND (reference sequence). V was cut by 1 base and J by 8 bases, with 14 bases left in between. This CDR3 spans 15 amino acids. CDR3 protein: CASSIGSQGNEKLFF. The CDR3 nucleotides are TGTGCCAGTAGTATAGGTTCCCAGGGGAACGAAAAACTGTTTTTT.

This rearrangement joins TRBV27 to TRBJ1-2, with D tentatively TRBD1 (5 bases). The V and J ends lost 2 bases and 5 bases respectively, with 21 bases between them. The CDR3 totals 17 residues. Germline lookup yields CDR1 MNHEY and CDR2 SMNVEV (reference sequence). The CDR3 DNA reads TGTGCCAGCAGTTTAGGGGGAGGGAGCCAGAAATATTATGGCTACACCTTC. Amino acid sequence: CASSLGGGSQKYYGYTF.

The V gene is TRBV3-1 (or the pseudogene TRBV3-2), the J gene TRBJ2-3; D unclear. This CDR3 comprises 16 residues. Germline lookup yields CDR1 LGHDT and CDR2 YNNKEL (reference sequence). V was cut by 3 bases and J by 2 bases, with 15 bases left in between. The CDR3, as DNA: TGTGCCAGCAGCCACAACCGATACTCCCTCACAGATACGCAGTATTTT. This translates into CASSHNRYSLTDTQYF.

This chain joins TRBV28 and TRBJ2-7, with D perhaps TRBD1 (5 bases). The germline CDR1 and CDR2 sequences are MDHEN and SYDVKM. The CDR3 runs to 13 residues. The germline V and J ends were trimmed by 5 bases and 3 bases, with 11 bases remaining between them. The CDR3 sequence is CASSTLDSYEQYF. For the CDR3, the DNA is TGTGCCAGCAGTACTCTCGACAGCTACGAGCAGTACTTC.

This sequence joins TRBV5-1 and TRBJ1-2, with D hard to call. CDR1 SGHRS and CDR2 YFSETQ come from the germline V gene. Deletions cut 0 bases from V and 8 bases from J, with 11 bases between. The CDR3 length is 13 residues. The CDR3 here is CASSLDPEGGYTF. In nucleotides, the CDR3 is TGCGCCAGCAGCTTGGACCCGGAGGGAGGCTACACCTTC.

This clone was seen a few times. The J gene is TRBJ2-7, the V gene TRBV27; possible D gene TRBD2, 6 bases. The CDR3 runs 14 residues. V lost 3 bases and J lost 1, with 10 bases in between. The germline V gene has CDR1 MNHEY and CDR2 SMNVEV (reference sequence). The CDR3 nucleotides are TGTGCCAGCAGTTTGCGAGGGACTTCCTACGAGCAGTACTTC. It encodes CASSLRGTSYEQYF.

V usage is TRBV11-2 and J usage is TRBJ2-1, with 7 bases aligning to TRBD2. CDR3 length: 15 residues. The ends lost 5 bases at V and 5 bases at J; junction bases unmatched: 9. The germline V gene encodes CDR1 SGHAT and CDR2 FQNNGV. CDR3 DNA: TGTGCCAGCAGCGCTCTGGGGGGGTCTGACAATGAGCAGTTCTTC. Translating gives CASSALGGSDNEQFF. Together with reference TRBV11-2 and TRBJ2-1, the CDR3 gives the full variable domain: EAGVAQSPRYKIIEKRQSVAFWCNPISGHATLYWYQQILGQGPKLLIQFQNNGVVDDSQLPKDRFSAERLKGVDSTLKIQPAKLEDSAVYLCASSALGGSDNEQFFGPGTRLTVL.

The chain recombines TRBV27 with TRBJ2-7, with D perhaps matching TRBD2 (6 bases). V was cut by 4 bases and J by 2 bases, with 15 bases left in between. CDR1 and CDR2 (germline): MNHEY, SMNVEV (reference sequence). The CDR3 sequence is 15 residues long. The CDR3 reads CASSSYRDSPYEQYF. Written as DNA, the CDR3 is TGTGCCAGCAGTTCCTACCGGGACTCCCCCTACGAGCAGTACTTC.

This sequence joins TRBV10-1 and TRBJ1-6, with TRBD1 matching over 8 bases. This CDR3 is built from 16 residues. Germline CDR1 and CDR2: WNHNN and SYGVQD (reference sequence). V shed 2 bases, J shed 6 bases, and the junction held 6 bases outside the gene matches. CDR3 amino acids: CASSEDGDRGNSPLHF. CDR3 sequence (DNA): TGCGCCAGCAGTGAGGACGGCGACAGGGGTAATTCACCCCTCCACTTT.

This chain connects TRBV6-4 to TRBJ2-7; 9 nucleotides line up with TRBD2. The V and J ends lost 6 bases and 0 bases, in that order; junction bases with no gene match: 6. This CDR3 spans 15 amino acids. Germline-derived CDR1 and CDR2 are MRHNA and SNTAGT. CDR3 nucleotide sequence: TGTGCCAGCAGGCCTAAGCGGGGGGCCTCCTACGAGCAGTACTTC. Protein sequence: CASRPKRGASYEQYF.

This clone has only a few counts. The chain joins TRBV5-6 to TRBJ1-2; 9 bases align to TRBD1. The CDR3 runs to 14 residues. Germline V gene data show CDR1 as SGHDT and CDR2 as YYEEEE. The trim removed 4 bases at V and 3 bases at J, leaving 4 bases unmatched. In nucleotides, the CDR3 is TGTGCCAGCAGCGAGACAGGGGGTGACTATGGCTACACCTTC. Protein: CASSETGGDYGYTF.

This chain joins TRBV5-1 and TRBJ2-5, with D possibly matching TRBD1 (6 bases). Germline assignment: CDR1 SGHRS and CDR2 YFSETQ. V was pared by 7 bases and J by 2 bases, with 15 bases between. The CDR3 is 14 amino acids. The chain's CDR3 is CASRWGLTQETQYF. In DNA form, the CDR3 reads TGCGCCAGCCGGTGGGGGCTTACTCAAGAGACCCAGTACTTC.

J is TRBJ1-4 and V is TRBV19; no firm D call. Germline V gives CDR1 LNHDA, CDR2 SQIVND (reference sequence). The CDR3 has 16 amino acids. Trimming stripped 6 bases from V and 0 bases from J, with 14 bases between. In DNA, the CDR3 is TGTGCCAGTAGACCGACAACCCATACAACTAATGAAAAACTGTTTTTT. As protein: CASRPTTHTTNEKLFF.

The chain joins TRBV19 to TRBJ1-4; 8 bases are a match to TRBD1. Trimming removed 1 base from V and 8 bases from J; junction bases left unmatched: 6. The CDR3 extends over 15 amino acids. CDR1 is LNHDA, CDR2 SQIVND, per germline (reference sequence). CDR3 in amino acids: CASSIAGRGREKLFF. The CDR3 DNA follows: TGTGCCAGTAGTATAGCAGGCAGGGGGCGAGAAAAACTGTTTTTT.

The J gene is TRBJ2-5, the V gene TRBV14; D is perhaps TRBD1 (6 bases). Trimming took 3 bases from V and 9 from J, leaving 14 bases between them. Germline CDR1 reads SGHDN; CDR2 reads FVKESK. The CDR3 totals 13 residues. The CDR3 DNA is TGTGCCAGCAGCCACTATGAAAGACAGGCCCAGTACTTC. It translates to CASSHYERQAQYF.

V usage is TRBV3-1 (or the pseudogene TRBV3-2) and J usage is TRBJ1-2; D is unresolved. Germline lookup yields CDR1 LGHDT and CDR2 YNNKEL (reference sequence). This CDR3 region has 12 residues. Trimming left V 5 bases short and J 10 bases short, with 14 bases between. The CDR3 sequence: CASSFRALVYTF. The CDR3 DNA follows: TGTGCCAGCAGCTTTCGAGCACTCGTCTACACCTTC.

This clone was seen only a few times. The chain uses TRBV6-6 and TRBJ2-7, with 8 positions matching TRBD1. This CDR3 has 13 amino acids. Germline V lookup: CDR1 MNHNY, CDR2 SVGAGI (reference sequence). V was clipped by 6 bases and J by 7 bases; unmatched bases: 8. The DNA of the CDR3 is TGTGCCAGCAGCCAACGACAGGGGAGGGAGCAGTACTTC. Translated, it gives CASSQRQGREQYF.

This clone turned up a few times. The chain employs TRBV3-1 (or the pseudogene TRBV3-2) and TRBJ1-2; no reliable D call. The CDR3 is 14 amino acids. Germline V gene lookup returns CDR1 LGHDT and CDR2 YNNKEL (reference sequence). V gave up 3 bases and J gave up 8 bases, with 16 bases separating them. CDR3 coding DNA: TGTGCCAGCAGCCACCTAGGACTCTTTTCAGGCTACACCTTC. This translates into CASSHLGLFSGYTF.